Here is one TCR beta chain with its context. Its antigen remains undetermined. No qualities accompany the bases; no much larger clone lies one base away. This entry belongs to a study of blood T cell repertoires in COVID-19 (TCRdb year 2020). In the study overall: Samples covering the acute and convalescent phases of COVID-19 were provided by collaborators in the United States, Italy and Spain. The material from the prospective study consisted of cDNA or gDNA derived from T cells, B-cell-depleted T cells, or PBMCs. Deeply sampled blood TCRbeta repertoires from subjects exposed to, actively infected with, or recovered from COVID-19 were included in the dataset. The repertoires were made available in a free public database intended to serve as a resource for research on the immune response to SARS-CoV-2. Samples were obtained from the ongoing ImmuneRACE study (first 160 participants) and from over a thousand subjects provided by 6 global collaborators. A de-identified subject ID, COVID-19 status, age in years and sex were almost always included in the sample metadata. HLA class I and class II types, where available, came from metadata supplied by the sample provider rather than from assay-based typing. Points the paper makes about the study in general: How much clinical and demographic metadata was included differed by source and by participant, and the metadata was provided uncurated.

Whole blood was collected in K2EDTA tubes by collaborating institutions according to the institutions' own protocols. For TCRbeta analysis, collaborator samples were shipped as frozen whole blood, as isolated PBMCs, or as DNA extracted from either sample type. CDR1 SGHVS and CDR2 FNYEAQ were looked up in the germline V gene. Inclusive of the bounding cysteine and phenylalanine, the CDR3 is 16 residues long. Here the CDR3 DNA is all that survives: 48 bases in frame from base 1. V was cut back by 2 bases and J by 3 bases, leaving a gap of 16 bases between them. TCRbeta CDR3 regions were amplified from genomic DNA using the immunoSEQ Assay, a bias-controlled multiplex PCR. As for the original processing: Nucleated cell counts per sample were estimated from amplification of reference gene primers within the assay. To quantify the absolute abundance of each unique TCRbeta CDR3 rearrangement, sequence reads were collapsed and filtered. Productive Simpson clonality was computed per sample as the square root of Simpson's diversity index over productive rearrangements. TCRdb retrieved this table from immuneACCESS and kept in-frame rearrangements only. Not all clones are present; in checked studies, unresolved V genes account for under half, and no reason is known for the remainder. That table furnishes V, J and clone size, whereas the DNA furnished D and trimming. This sample holds 150,000 to 190,000 clones; approximately 80% were observed only once. The ten largest make up just over 9.5% of the sample.

This sequence was found in a woman aged 45-59 years with acute or convalescent COVID-19. The sequenced material came from peripheral blood. The rearranged chain carries TRBV7-6 and TRBJ2-5; TRBD2 might be the D gene, on 5 matching bases. This receptor has the CDR3 CASSLTAGVRKETQYF. The nucleotide sequence is TGTGCCAGCAGCTTAACAGCCGGGGTTCGAAAAGAGACCCAGTACTTC.